This T cell receptor (beta chain) was sequenced for a study of T-cell reconstitution after alpha-beta-depleted transplantation in children. Study-wide results and caveats: T-cell counts and diversity at one year following transplant were attributed mainly to newly produced T cells. Reportedly, only several hundred clones from non-depleted graft cells drove alpha-beta T-cell counts at about two months. For some patients, TCRbeta diversity was high at day 60 because of recipient T cells and thymic progenitors that survived.

The table lists this clonotype with a few counts. Its antigen is currently unknown. TCRbeta library preparation incorporated unique molecular identifiers. TCRdb reprocessed the PCR reads via MiXCR and lists one record per CDR3 protein. The sample holds 670,000 or so distinct CDR3 sequences; around 13% are singletons and the top ten take 0.79%. There are 16 residues in the CDR3. Looked up from germline, CDR1 is LGHDT and CDR2 is YNNKEL (reference sequence). V lost 0 bases, J lost 3 bases, and 7 bases stayed unmatched. This rearrangement joins TRBV3-1 to TRBJ2-7; 8 bases are shared with TRBD1. This receptor was identified in a girl between 2 and 10 years old with congenital amegakaryocytic thrombocytopenia, due to receive a stem cell transplant. The sample consisted of PBMCs, taken before TCRalphabeta/CD19-depleted stem cell transplant. The CDR3 is CASSQDGAGGLYEQYF. In DNA, the CDR3 is TGTGCCAGCAGCCAAGATGGCGCAGGGGGCCTCTACGAGCAGTACTTC.